These 12 T cell receptor beta chains were sequenced from one sample in a study of control samples from healthy donors and cancer patients. Method: immunoSEQ multiplex PCR; TCRdb's copy keeps in-frame clones and lacks some. The sample holds 120,000 or so clones; more than 70% are singletons and the top ten take under 40%. The sequencing input was blood. Receptor source: a man aged 50 or older in good health.

The V gene is TRBV2, the J gene TRBJ1-2; 9 bases are shared with TRBD1. Per the germline V gene, CDR1 is SNHLY and CDR2 is FYNNEI. V shed 4 bases, J shed 3 bases, and the junction held 9 bases outside the gene matches. The CDR3 totals 16 residues. In DNA, the CDR3 is TGTGCCAGCAGTGCCAATACAGGGGGCGCGGACTATGGCTACACCTTC. This codes for CASSANTGGADYGYTF.

This clone showed up just once. In DNA, the CDR3 is TGCAGCGTTGGTTTGGGTCTCTCCTACGAGCAGTACTTC. This sequence encodes CSVGLGLSYEQYF. J is TRBJ2-7 and V is TRBV29-1; D remains unclear. Germline CDR1 SQVTM, CDR2 ANQGSEA. V lost 4 bases and J lost 0, with 10 bases in between. The CDR3 is 13 residues long.

The chain uses TRBV5-4 and TRBJ1-2; TRBD1 matches at 7 bases. J gave up 8 bases and V 3 bases, and 13 bases lay outside the gene matches. This CDR3 region has 15 residues. CDR1 SGHNT and CDR2 YYREEE come from the germline V gene (reference sequence). CDR3 protein: CASSSRQGRGQGYTF. The DNA of the CDR3 is TGTGCCAGCAGCTCCCGACAGGGTCGGGGGCAGGGCTACACCTTC.

The chain carries TRBV7-2 and TRBJ2-5, with TRBD2 identical over 10 bases. Looked up from germline, CDR1 is SGHTA and CDR2 is FQGNSA. The V gene end was trimmed by 5 bases and the J gene end by 1 base; junction bases not matched to a gene: 1. The CDR3 extends over 14 amino acids. The CDR3 DNA sequence: TGTGCCAGCAGCGAGCGGGGGGGCCAAGAGACCCAGTACTTC. Its translation is CASSERGGQETQYF.

Concerning this clone: The junction departs from germline at one end; a sequencing error may be responsible. The genes are TRBV7-2 and TRBJ2-1, with a tentative D call TRBD2 (6 bases). The CDR3 extends over 12 amino acids. Per the germline V gene, CDR1 is SGHTA and CDR2 is FQGNSA. This chain's CDR3 is CASSVDYDEQFF. Written as DNA, the CDR3 is TGTGCCAGCAGCGTGGACTACGATGAGCAGTTCTTC. Full variable domain (outside the CDR3, taken from reference TRBV7-2 and TRBJ2-1): GAGVSQSPSNKVTEKGKDVELRCDPISGHTALYWYRQSLGQGLEFLIYFQGNSAPDKSGLPSDRFSAERTGGSVSTLTIQRTQQEDSAVYLCASSVDYDEQFFGPGTRLTVL.

The chain combines TRBV5-8 with TRBJ1-2, with D maybe TRBD1 (5 bases). Germline V gene sequence: CDR1 SGHTS, CDR2 YDEGEE. Between the trimmed V and J ends, which lost 1 base and 4 bases, there was a span of 11 bases. The CDR3 has 14 amino acids. CDR3 region: CASSLNGASYGYTF. CDR3 DNA sequence: TGTGCCAGCAGCTTGAATGGGGCAAGCTATGGCTACACCTTC. Supplemented by reference TRBV5-8 and TRBJ1-2, the full variable domain reads EAGVTQSPTHLIKTRGQQATLRCSPISGHTSVYWYQQALGLGLQFLLWYDEGEERNRGNFPPRFSGRQFPNYSSELNVNALELEDSALYLCASSLNGASYGYTFGSGTRLTVV.

CDR3 nucleotides: TGTGCCAGCAGCTTAAAACATGGCTACACCTTC. This encodes CASSLKHGYTF. This rearrangement joins TRBV7-2 to TRBJ1-2; D gene uncertain. The CDR3 covers 11 residues. Trimming left V 2 bases short and J 6 bases short, with 4 bases between. Germline V gene lookup returns CDR1 SGHTA and CDR2 FQGNSA.

The J gene is TRBJ1-2, the V gene TRBV12-3 or TRBV12-4; unclear D gene. V dropped 1 base and J dropped 4 bases, with 7 bases sitting between them. The CDR3 runs 13 residues. CDR3 protein: CASSLGVFYGYTF. CDR3 coding DNA: TGTGCCAGCAGTTTAGGGGTTTTCTATGGCTACACCTTC.

This clone was detected only a few times. The chain recombines TRBV7-2 with TRBJ2-1, with 9 bases lining up with TRBD2. The trim removed 4 bases at V and 4 bases at J, leaving 2 bases unmatched. This CDR3 spans 14 amino acids. In germline, CDR1 is SGHTA, CDR2 FQGNSA. The CDR3 sequence is CASSSSGGYNEQFF. The CDR3 DNA follows: TGTGCCAGCAGCTCAAGCGGGGGGTACAATGAGCAGTTCTTC.

This clone was observed a few times. The chain uses TRBV18 and TRBJ2-3; 10 bases agree with TRBD1. The CDR3 is made up of 19 amino acids. After removal of 4 bases from V and 2 bases from J, the junction contained 15 bases not matched to a gene. Germline CDR1 is KGHSH and CDR2 is LQKENI. This CDR3 is CASSQQSMTTGGATDTQYF. CDR3 coding DNA: TGTGCCAGCTCACAACAGTCTATGACGACAGGGGGCGCCACAGATACGCAGTATTTT.

The chain combines TRBV2 with TRBJ2-3; TRBD2 aligns across 13 bases. V shed 5 bases, J shed 5 bases, and the junction held 10 bases outside the gene matches. Germline values: CDR1 SNHLY, CDR2 FYNNEI. CDR3 size: 17 residues. The CDR3 reads CASSFLLLAGGLDTQYF. Written as DNA, the CDR3 is TGTGCCAGCAGTTTTTTACTACTAGCGGGGGGGCTAGATACGCAGTATTTT.

V usage is TRBV2 and J usage is TRBJ1-5; D gene uncertain. Germline loops: CDR1 SNHLY, CDR2 FYNNEI. There are 14 residues in the CDR3. V was trimmed by 4 bases and J by 2 bases, leaving 9 bases between them. In nucleotides, the CDR3 is TGTGCCAGCAGTGGGTGGCAGGGCAATCAGCCCCAGCATTTT. Translating gives CASSGWQGNQPQHF. Supplemented by reference TRBV2 and TRBJ1-5, the full variable domain reads EPEVTQTPSHQVTQMGQEVILRCVPISNHLYFYWYRQILGQKVEFLVSFYNNEISEKSEIFDDQFSVERPDGSNFTLKIRSTKLEDSAMYFCASSGWQGNQPQHFGDGTRLSIL.